This T cell receptor beta chain derives from a study of shared clonotypes between healthy human individuals. General study findings and limits: The sampled material consisted only of blood, and tissue repertoires are likely to differ.

Only in-frame clones appear in the TCRdb table, and some are missing; sequencing was by immunoSEQ multiplex PCR. The table lists about 1 million clones, 60% to 80% of them singletons. Nashville, Tennessee was home to all donors, who were Caucasian adults. The CDR3 has 16 residues. The V gene's germline CDR1 is SGHTA and CDR2 FQGNSA. The junction had 15 bases not matched to a gene; V was cut back by 4 bases and J by 9 bases. Details on this clone: The antigen remains undetermined.

Sequenced: memory CD4+ T cells sorted from blood. As for subset: CD45RA-negative fraction. This sequence joins TRBV7-2 and TRBJ2-1; 7 nucleotides align to TRBD2. The clonotype originates from a man between 18 and 29 years old in good health. The CDR3 here is CASSSASGTFLTEQFF. In nucleotides, the CDR3 is TGTGCCAGCAGCTCGGCTAGCGGCACCTTTTTGACTGAGCAGTTCTTC.